Listed below are T cell receptor beta chains from one sample, sequenced in a study of blood T cell repertoires in COVID-19. Method: immunoSEQ multiplex PCR; TCRdb's copy keeps in-frame clones and lacks some. The data hold a few hundred thousand clones, with roughly 87% observed a single time. The sample comprised PBMCs or T cells enriched from blood (not recorded which). The source of these receptors is a woman younger than 35 who had recovered from COVID-19. Both conserved end residues are part of each CDR3. Each record gives: CDR3 DNA, CDR3 protein, J gene, D gene, clone size, CDR3 length, V gene. D genes are given only for firm matches. Only some rows state a clone size, as once, few, many or a class for expanded clones.

DNA: TGTGCCAGCAGTGGGACAGGGGCCTATGGCTACACCTTC
CDR3: CASSGTGAYGYTF
J: TRBJ1-2
D: TRBD1
size: .
length: 13
V: TRBV7-8

DNA: TGTGCCAGTTTCCAGGGGAGCTACACCTTC
CDR3: CASFQGSYTF
J: TRBJ1-2
D: .
size: .
length: 10
V: TRBV28

DNA: TGTGCCAGCAGGGGACAGGGCTATCAGCCCCAGCATTTT
CDR3: CASRGQGYQPQHF
J: TRBJ1-5
D: TRBD1
size: .
length: 13
V: TRBV27

DNA: TGTGCCACCAGCAGAGGGACTAGCGGGAGGGGAACAGATACGCAGTATTTT
CDR3: CATSRGTSGRGTDTQYF
J: TRBJ2-3
D: TRBD2
size: .
length: 17
V: TRBV15

DNA: TGTGCCAGCAGTCAAAGCACAGATACGCAGTATTTT
CDR3: CASSQSTDTQYF
J: TRBJ2-3
D: .
size: .
length: 12
V: TRBV27

DNA: TGCGCCAGCAGCCAAGATCGGAACAGGTGGGTTTCACCCCTCCACTTT
CDR3: CASSQDRNRWVSPLHF
J: TRBJ1-6
D: .
size: .
length: 16
V: TRBV4-3

DNA: TGTGCCAGCAGTACGCCTTTTGACAGCCGGGGCTACACCTTC
CDR3: CASSTPFDSRGYTF
J: TRBJ1-2
D: .
size: .
length: 14
V: TRBV28

DNA: TGTGCCAGCAGTTATGTGCAGGGTTATTCTGAAGCTTTCTTT
CDR3: CASSYVQGYSEAFF
J: TRBJ1-1
D: .
size: .
length: 14
V: TRBV6-2/TRBV6-3

DNA: TGTGCCAGCAGCTTGGCACAGGGTGCGGGGGCAGATACGCAGTATTTT
CDR3: CASSLAQGAGADTQYF
J: TRBJ2-3
D: .
size: .
length: 16
V: TRBV5-4

DNA: TGTGCCAGCAGAGTACAGGGGGAAAACATTCAGTACTTC
CDR3: CASRVQGENIQYF
J: TRBJ2-4
D: TRBD1
size: .
length: 13
V: TRBV28

DNA: TGCGCCAGCAGCTTGGAGGTGGGCCCCACAGATACGCAGTATTTT
CDR3: CASSLEVGPTDTQYF
J: TRBJ2-3
D: .
size: .
length: 15
V: TRBV5-1

DNA: TGTGCCAGCAGTCCTACCCTGCGGGGGGCTTCAAACTATGGCTACACCTTC
CDR3: CASSPTLRGASNYGYTF
J: TRBJ1-2
D: .
size: .
length: 17
V: TRBV28

DNA: TGTGCCAGCAGCTTAGGCCGCGGGACCTACGAGCAGTACTTC
CDR3: CASSLGRGTYEQYF
J: TRBJ2-7
D: .
size: .
length: 14
V: TRBV11-1

DNA: TGTGCCAGCAGCACGGGGACAGGGGGTACAGAAGAGACCCAGTACTTC
CDR3: CASSTGTGGTEETQYF
J: TRBJ2-5
D: TRBD1
size: .
length: 16
V: TRBV7-9

DNA: TGCGCCAGCAGCTTGATAGGACAGGGGGCGCCAGGGGAGACCCAGTACTTC
CDR3: CASSLIGQGAPGETQYF
J: TRBJ2-5
D: TRBD1
size: .
length: 17
V: TRBV5-1

DNA: TGCGCCAGCAGCTTGGTACAGGTTACTGAGACCGGGGAGCTGTTTTTT
CDR3: CASSLVQVTETGELFF
J: TRBJ2-2
D: .
size: .
length: 16
V: TRBV5-1

DNA: TGTGCCAGCAGCTTAGGGAGACTTGCGGGGGCCAGAGGAGAGACCCAGTACTTC
CDR3: CASSLGRLAGARGETQYF
J: TRBJ2-5
D: .
size: .
length: 18
V: TRBV7-2

DNA: TGTGCCAGCAGCCAAGGGATAGCGGGAGTCACAGATACGCAGTATTTT
CDR3: CASSQGIAGVTDTQYF
J: TRBJ2-3
D: TRBD2
size: few
length: 16
V: TRBV4-2

DNA: TGTGCCACCAGCGGCCTACAGGGGACGGGAAACACCATATATTTT
CDR3: CATSGLQGTGNTIYF
J: TRBJ1-3
D: TRBD1
size: few
length: 15
V: TRBV15

DNA: TGTGCCAGTAGCCGGCGGGGGGGCCGGGAGCTGTTTTTT
CDR3: CASSRRGGRELFF
J: TRBJ2-2
D: TRBD2
size: .
length: 13
V: TRBV19

DNA: TGTGCCAGCAGCCCAGGGGGAAGGAATACGCAGTATTTT
CDR3: CASSPGGRNTQYF
J: TRBJ2-3
D: TRBD1
size: .
length: 13
V: TRBV7-7

DNA: TGTGCCAGCAGCCTCCAACAGGGCCCAGATACGCAGTATTTT
CDR3: CASSLQQGPDTQYF
J: TRBJ2-3
D: .
size: .
length: 14
V: TRBV7-2

DNA: TGTGCCAGTAGCACAGGGGGGACTATGACAGATACGCAGTATTTT
CDR3: CASSTGGTMTDTQYF
J: TRBJ2-3
D: .
size: once
length: 15
V: TRBV19

DNA: TGTGCCAGCAGCTTAAGGAGCGCCTATGCTGAAGCTTTCTTT
CDR3: CASSLRSAYAEAFF
J: TRBJ1-1
D: .
size: .
length: 14
V: TRBV7-2

DNA: TGCGCCAGCAGCGCCCGCCGGGGGTACTATGGCTACACCTTC
CDR3: CASSARRGYYGYTF
J: TRBJ1-2
D: .
size: .
length: 14
V: TRBV5-1

DNA: TGCGCCAGCAGCTTGATGGGACAGGGGTCGTTCGAGACCCAGTACTTC
CDR3: CASSLMGQGSFETQYF
J: TRBJ2-5
D: TRBD1
size: once
length: 16
V: TRBV5-1

DNA: TGTGCCAGCAGCTCCTCTGGGGGGGACTATGGCTACACCTTC
CDR3: CASSSSGGDYGYTF
J: TRBJ1-2
D: .
size: .
length: 14
V: TRBV7-3

DNA: TGCGCCAGCAGCAGTACTAGCGGGGTTCCCGGGGAGCTGTTTTTT
CDR3: CASSSTSGVPGELFF
J: TRBJ2-2
D: TRBD2
size: .
length: 15
V: TRBV5-1

DNA: TGTGCCAGCAGCTTACGGTCTGGTGGGGCAGGAGAAGCTTTCTTT
CDR3: CASSLRSGGAGEAFF
J: TRBJ1-1
D: .
size: .
length: 15
V: TRBV7-9

DNA: TGTGCCAGCAGCTTAGCGCACACCTCTGGAAACACCATATATTTT
CDR3: CASSLAHTSGNTIYF
J: TRBJ1-3
D: .
size: .
length: 15
V: TRBV7-2

DNA: TGTGCCACCAGCAGAGAGGGACAGGGTAATTCACCCCTCCACTTT
CDR3: CATSREGQGNSPLHF
J: TRBJ1-6
D: TRBD1
size: few
length: 15
V: TRBV15

DNA: TGCAGTGCTAGTCCTCCGGCAGGGCCCCTCGGGGGCTACACCTTC
CDR3: CSASPPAGPLGGYTF
J: TRBJ1-2
D: .
size: .
length: 15
V: TRBV20-1

DNA: TGTGCCAGCAGCGACCGTGCTAGGAGGACTGAAGCTTTCTTT
CDR3: CASSDRARRTEAFF
J: TRBJ1-1
D: .
size: .
length: 14
V: TRBV28

DNA: TGTGCCAGCAGCTTAGTGAGGTCCCACGAGCAGTACTTC
CDR3: CASSLVRSHEQYF
J: TRBJ2-7
D: .
size: .
length: 13
V: TRBV11-2

DNA: TGTGCCAGCGGGCTAGGTGGCGCGGGGGATTCACCCCTCCACTTT
CDR3: CASGLGGAGDSPLHF
J: TRBJ1-6
D: .
size: .
length: 15
V: TRBV11-2

DNA: TGCGCCAGCAGTGAGTCATTTAGCGGGGGGGCGGAGACCCAGTACTTC
CDR3: CASSESFSGGAETQYF
J: TRBJ2-5
D: TRBD2
size: .
length: 16
V: TRBV10-1

DNA: TGTGCCAGCAGCGAGGGGTCGTTGACACCCCTCCACTTT
CDR3: CASSEGSLTPLHF
J: TRBJ1-6
D: .
size: .
length: 13
V: TRBV9

DNA: TGTGCCAGCAGTGACAGGGGCGCCTCCTACGAGCAGTACTTC
CDR3: CASSDRGASYEQYF
J: TRBJ2-7
D: TRBD1
size: many
length: 14
V: TRBV6-2/TRBV6-3

DNA: TGCAGTGCTTACACCCGGGGTGGCTACACCTTC
CDR3: CSAYTRGGYTF
J: TRBJ1-2
D: .
size: .
length: 11
V: TRBV20-1

DNA: TGTGCCAGCAGCCCGTCTACAGGGCGCAATGAGCAGTTCTTC
CDR3: CASSPSTGRNEQFF
J: TRBJ2-1
D: .
size: .
length: 14
V: TRBV7-3

DNA: TGTGCCAGCAGCGTAGTGGGCGGGCCCGCGGCAGATACGCAGTATTTT
CDR3: CASSVVGGPAADTQYF
J: TRBJ2-3
D: .
size: .
length: 16
V: TRBV9

DNA: TGTGCCACTACGATAACCTCCCTGATCTCTGGAAACACCATATATTTT
CDR3: CATTITSLISGNTIYF
J: TRBJ1-3
D: .
size: .
length: 16
V: TRBV19

DNA: TGCGCCAGCAGCTTACCGGGACTAGCGGAGGGCAAGCAGTACTTC
CDR3: CASSLPGLAEGKQYF
J: TRBJ2-7
D: TRBD2
size: .
length: 15
V: TRBV5-1

DNA: TGTGCCAGCAGCTTAGTCGACTGGTCCTACGAGCAGTACTTC
CDR3: CASSLVDWSYEQYF
J: TRBJ2-7
D: .
size: .
length: 14
V: TRBV7-2